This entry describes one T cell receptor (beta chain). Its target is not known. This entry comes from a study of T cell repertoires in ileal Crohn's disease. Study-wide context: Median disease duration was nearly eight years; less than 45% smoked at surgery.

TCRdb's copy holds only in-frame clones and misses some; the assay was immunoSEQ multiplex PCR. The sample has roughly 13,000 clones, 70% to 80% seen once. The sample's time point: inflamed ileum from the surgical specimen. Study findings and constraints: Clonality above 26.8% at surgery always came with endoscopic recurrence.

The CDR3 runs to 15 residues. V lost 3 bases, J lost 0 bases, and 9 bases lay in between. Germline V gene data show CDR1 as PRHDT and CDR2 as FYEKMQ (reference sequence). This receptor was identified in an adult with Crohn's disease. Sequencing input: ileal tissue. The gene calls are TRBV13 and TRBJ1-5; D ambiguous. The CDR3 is CASSFGVNSNQPQHF. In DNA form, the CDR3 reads TGTGCCAGCAGCTTTGGAGTAAATAGCAATCAGCCCCAGCATTTT.